These 20 T cell receptor beta chains share one sample of origin, sequenced in a study of molecular identifiers for immune sequencing clone quantification (dated by TCRdb to 2017 to 2018). Receptors were amplified or captured by PCR. The run used an Illumina HiSeq 4000. Using fastp at Q25 and MiXCR, TCRdb reprocessed the public reads and kept productive beta chains. CDR3 protein duplicates are merged, each entry listing the most common genes and DNA. The sample table lists over 600,000 distinct CDR3 sequences, nearly 20% of them with a count of one. Around 0.9% of the sample belongs to the ten largest clones. Sequencing was carried out using naive CD8+ T cells from blood, with Jurkat cell RNA spiked in. The cell subset or site label of this sample denotes: FACS-sorted CD8+CD4-CCR7+CD45RA+ naive T cells. These receptors all come from a human donor in good health. Some libraries in this study had Jurkat cell RNA spiked in.

The table lists this clonotype with many counts. The chain joins TRBV4-1 to TRBJ1-1; D gene ambiguous. Looked up from germline, CDR1 is MGHRA and CDR2 is YSYEKL. CDR3 length: 13 residues. The V end lost 4 bases, the J end lost 6 bases, and 12 bases lay between the germline ends. The chain's CDR3 is CASSPQEFSEAFF. DNA for the CDR3: TGCGCCAGCAGCCCTCAGGAATTTTCTGAAGCTTTCTTT.

This clonotype was seen at least ten times. The rearrangement joins TRBV20-1 to TRBJ2-7; 10 nucleotides line up with TRBD2. The CDR3 loop spans 15 amino acids. Germline-derived CDR1 and CDR2 are DFQATT and SNEGSKA (reference sequence). V dropped 0 bases and J dropped 7; count of bases not matched to a gene: 9. CDR3 amino acids: CSARDLGTSVEEQYF. CDR3 DNA sequence: TGCAGTGCTAGAGATTTGGGGACTAGCGTAGAGGAGCAGTACTTC.

This clonotype was found many times. This rearrangement joins TRBV19 to TRBJ1-1; D is ambiguous. Germline V gene data show CDR1 as LNHDA and CDR2 as SQIVND (reference sequence). This CDR3 contains 15 residues. V was pared by 3 bases and J by 0 bases, with 11 bases between. As DNA, the CDR3 is TGTGCCAGTAGTATCGGCCCCGGGCTGAACACTGAAGCTTTCTTT. This codes for CASSIGPGLNTEAFF.

The chain employs TRBV20-1 and TRBJ2-7; possibly TRBD1 or TRBD2 for D (5 bases each). The CDR3 is 14 residues long. Germline V gene sequence: CDR1 DFQATT, CDR2 SNEGSKA (reference sequence). Trimming shortened V by 0 bases and J by 3 bases, and 12 bases separated the two germline ends. The CDR3 loop reads CSARDDGTLYEQYF. In DNA form, the CDR3 reads TGCAGTGCTAGAGATGACGGGACCCTCTACGAGCAGTACTTC.

Many counts were recorded for this clonotype. This chain joins TRBV10-3 and TRBJ2-5, with a tentative D call TRBD1 (5 bases). Trimming took 4 bases from V and 4 from J, leaving 16 bases between them. This CDR3 region has 15 residues. Germline assignment: CDR1 ENHRY and CDR2 SYGVKD. The CDR3 DNA reads TGTGCCATCAGTGGGGCAGGGTCGGTTTCAGAGACCCAGTACTTC. Translated, it gives CAISGAGSVSETQYF.

This clonotype appeared many times. The chain joins TRBV20-1 to TRBJ2-7; the D is unclear. The CDR3 sequence is 13 residues long. Germline CDR1 and CDR2: DFQATT and SNEGSKA (reference sequence). Trimming removed 8 bases at V and 1 base at J, with 15 bases between. Written as DNA, the CDR3 is TGCAGTCGCCGAGTCGTCGGTTCCTACGAGCAGTACTTC. It yields the protein CSRRVVGSYEQYF.

This clonotype was observed at least ten times. In DNA form, the CDR3 reads TGTGCCAGCAGTTTAGACGGAGTCTATGGCTACACCTTC. This gives the protein CASSLDGVYGYTF. This rearrangement joins TRBV28 to TRBJ1-2; no firm D call. This CDR3 comprises 13 residues. Germline CDR1 is MDHEN and CDR2 is SYDVKM. Trimming stripped 2 bases from V and 4 bases from J, with 8 bases between.

A word on this clonotype: This clone may be a read error of a much larger clone one base away. The V and J genes are TRBV7-9 and TRBJ2-7; 8 nucleotides match TRBD1. Germline CDR1 is SEHNR and CDR2 is FQNEAQ (reference sequence). The V segment lost 4 bases and the J segment 5 bases; nucleotides outside the gene matches: 10. This CDR3 region has 15 residues. CDR3: CASSYETGVQDEQYF. Written as DNA, the CDR3 is TGTGCCAGCAGCTACGAGACAGGGGTACAGGACGAGCAGTACTTC. Variable domain in full (rest from reference TRBV7-9 and TRBJ2-7): DTGVSQNPRHKITKRGQNVTFRCDPISEHNRLYWYRQTLGQGPEFLTYFQNEAQLEKSRLLSDRFSAERPKGSFSTLEIQRTEQGDSAMYLCASSYETGVQDEQYFGPGTRLTVT.

This clonotype was seen ten or more times. DNA for the CDR3: TGTGCCAGCAGGCCCGGGACTAGCGGTCAAGAGACCCAGTACTTC. Its translation: CASRPGTSGQETQYF. The chain combines TRBV6-5 with TRBJ2-5; 11 positions agree with TRBD2. CDR3 length: 15 residues. Germline V gene sequence: CDR1 MNHEY, CDR2 SVGAGI. Unmatched junction bases numbered 5, after V lost 6 bases and J lost 2 bases.

This CDR3 is CASSITHSSYNEQFF. Here the CDR3 DNA reads TGTGCCAGTAGTATCACGCACAGCTCCTACAATGAGCAGTTCTTC. The rearrangement links TRBV19 to TRBJ2-1; no definite D call. Trimming stripped 3 bases from V and 0 bases from J, with 9 bases between. The CDR3 spans 15 residues. The germline CDR1 and CDR2 sequences are LNHDA and SQIVND (reference sequence).

The table lists this clonotype with many counts. The chain carries TRBV20-1 and TRBJ2-7; D is perhaps TRBD2 (6 bases). This CDR3 is 14 amino acids long. Germline V gene data show CDR1 as DFQATT and CDR2 as SNEGSKA (reference sequence). Trimming left V 4 bases short and J 4 bases short, with 17 bases between. CDR3 DNA sequence: TGCAGTGCTATGGATCCGGACTACATTTACGAGCAGTACTTC. Translation: CSAMDPDYIYEQYF.

This clonotype was counted only a few times. CDR3 nucleotides: TGTGCCAGTAGTATTGGGGCAGGGCTTTACAATGAGCAGTTCTTC. Its protein product is CASSIGAGLYNEQFF. This chain links TRBV19 with TRBJ2-1, with D tentatively TRBD1 (5 bases). Germline values: CDR1 LNHDA, CDR2 SQIVND (reference sequence). The CDR3 has 15 amino acids. Trimming took off 3 bases at V and 4 bases at J, with 13 bases between the two ends.

This clonotype was detected once. A read error may be the cause here, since a much bigger clone is one base away. This is likely a read error, given that the CDR3 carries no conserved phenylalanine or tryptophan at its end. The V call is TRBV24-1, the J call TRBJ2-1; possibly TRBD2 for D (5 bases). Germline CDR1 KGHDR, CDR2 SFDVKD. This CDR3 spans 17 amino acids. Trimming left V 4 bases short and J 1 base short, with 16 bases between. This CDR3 is CATSESTARGSYNEQFL. The DNA for the CDR3 is TGTGCCACCAGTGAGTCTACAGCTAGAGGGTCCTACAATGAGCAGTTCCTC.

In this sample, this clonotype turned up many times. The chain employs TRBV9 and TRBJ2-3; D ambiguous. CDR3 length: 14 residues. The V end lost 0 bases, the J end lost 1 base, and 6 bases lay between the germline ends. In germline, CDR1 is SGDLS, CDR2 YYNGEE. The CDR3 bases are TGTGCCAGCAGCGTAGATCAGGGCACAGATACGCAGTATTTT. It translates to CASSVDQGTDTQYF.

With respect to this clonotype: Given the absence of the conserved phenylalanine or tryptophan at the CDR3 end, a read error is likely. The chain combines TRBV27 with TRBJ2-7, with D unresolved. Germline CDR1 MNHEY, CDR2 SMNVEV (reference sequence). This CDR3 has 12 amino acids. The V end lost 5 bases, the J end lost 3 bases, and 8 bases lay between the germline ends. The CDR3 is CASSGNIYEQYL. DNA for the CDR3: TGTGCCAGCAGTGGTAATATCTACGAGCAGTACCTC.

This clonotype was seen more than once but under ten times. The chain links TRBV12-3 or TRBV12-4 to TRBJ2-5, with 9 bases fitting TRBD1. V dropped 1 base and J dropped 2; count of bases not matched to a gene: 8. This CDR3 has 17 residues. The CDR3 loop is CASSLEGTGPLQETQYF. CDR3 bases: TGTGCCAGCAGTTTAGAAGGGACAGGGCCACTTCAAGAGACCCAGTACTTC.

This clonotype was observed many times. The CDR3 protein is CASSLYRTDTQYF. The CDR3 DNA reads as TGTGCCAGCAGCCTGTATCGCACAGATACGCAGTATTTT. The chain links TRBV11-3 to TRBJ2-3; D is undetermined. V lost 5 bases to trimming and J lost 1 base, with 7 bases between them. The CDR3 is made up of 13 amino acids. CDR1 SGHNT and CDR2 YENEEA come from the germline V gene.

This clonotype was seen at least ten times. The gene calls are TRBV9 and TRBJ2-1; 8 positions agree with TRBD1. CDR3 length: 15 residues. V shed 4 bases, J shed 6 bases, and the junction held 9 bases outside the gene matches. Germline lookup yields CDR1 SGDLS and CDR2 YYNGEE. This CDR3 reads CASSSTGGTGNEQFF. CDR3 coding DNA: TGTGCCAGCAGCTCAACAGGGGGTACAGGCAATGAGCAGTTCTTC. The full variable domain, rest sourced from reference TRBV9 and TRBJ2-1, is DSGVTQTPKHLITATGQRVTLRCSPRSGDLSVYWYQQSLDQGLQFLIQYYNGEERAKGNILERFSAQQFPDLHSELNLSSLELGDSALYFCASSSTGGTGNEQFFGPGTRLTVL.

At least ten counts were recorded for this clonotype. The CDR3 DNA follows: TGTGCCAGCAGCTATACAGAGAACACCTACAATGAGCAGTTCTTC. Translated: CASSYTENTYNEQFF. The genes are TRBV5-4 and TRBJ2-1; no reliable D call. V lost 3 bases to trimming and J lost 2 bases, with 12 bases between them. The CDR3 totals 15 residues. Germline V gene data show CDR1 as SGHNT and CDR2 as YYREEE (reference sequence).

This clonotype was found a few times. The genes are TRBV13 and TRBJ2-7, with 7 bases matching TRBD1. The ends lost 0 bases at V and 5 bases at J; junction bases unmatched: 7. This CDR3 region has 15 residues. The germline CDR1 and CDR2 sequences are PRHDT and FYEKMQ (reference sequence). CDR3 amino acids: CASSLGLRGRDEQYF. The DNA for the CDR3 is TGTGCCAGCAGCTTAGGCCTTAGGGGGCGTGACGAGCAGTACTTC. Drawing the rest from reference TRBV13 and TRBJ2-7, the complete variable domain is AAGVIQSPRHLIKEKRETATLKCYPIPRHDTVYWYQQGPGQDPQFLISFYEKMQSDKGSIPDRFSAQQFSDYHSELNMSSLELGDSALYFCASSLGLRGRDEQYFGPGTRLTVT.